The clone carrying this T cell receptor beta chain was seen a handful of times. The antigen is undetermined. Sequencing used immunoSEQ multiplex PCR; TCRdb keeps in-frame clones, though not all of them. The sample carries tens of thousands of clones, 75% to 90% recorded once. The sample is drawn from a study of OX40 agonist ivuxolimab in advanced cancers. The study's findings and limits: In general, CD8+ T cells held more expanded clones than CD4+ did, on average.

Trimming left V 10 bases short and J 0 bases short, with 5 bases between. The length of the CDR3 is 11 residues. Germline-derived CDR1 and CDR2 are SNHLY and FYNNEI. This TCR was recovered from an adult with an advanced solid tumor such as melanoma, head and neck, liver or kidney cancer. Sequencing was performed on CD4+ or CD8+ T cells sorted from blood, taken in a trial of the OX40 agonist ivuxolimab. This rearrangement joins TRBV2 to TRBJ2-3; D gene ambiguous. CDR3 region: CATPSTDTQYF. CDR3 in DNA: TGTGCCACGCCGAGCACAGATACGCAGTATTTT. Complete variable domain (other parts from reference TRBV2 and TRBJ2-3): EPEVTQTPSHQVTQMGQEVILRCVPISNHLYFYWYRQILGQKVEFLVSFYNNEISEKSEIFDDQFSVERPDGSNFTLKIRSTKLEDSAMYFCATPSTDTQYFGPGTRLTVL.